Below, 30 T cell receptor beta chains from the same sample are listed, as sequenced in a study of human CD4 T cells and Enterobacteriaceae. Sorting took every CD4+ cell except CD45RA+CCR7+CD95- naive cells, reaching over 95% purity. The repertoire was sequenced with immunoSEQ multiplex PCR; TCRdb's copy has only in-frame clones and lacks some. The sample contains some 26,000 clones, around 80% of which appear only once. Sequencing was performed on memory CD4+ T cells from blood. These receptors all stem from a human donor in good health.

V usage is TRBV6-6 and J usage is TRBJ2-7; no reliable D call. Trimming stripped 7 bases from V and 6 bases from J, with 19 bases between. Germline CDR1 is MNHNY and CDR2 is SVGAGI (reference sequence). The CDR3 length is 14 residues. CDR3 sequence: CASTKQPQPREQYF. CDR3 nucleotide sequence: TGTGCCAGCACTAAACAGCCTCAACCCCGCGAGCAGTACTTC.

The chain employs TRBV5-5 and TRBJ2-7; D is perhaps TRBD1 (5 bases). Germline values: CDR1 SGHKS, CDR2 YYEKEE (reference sequence). Trimming stripped 0 bases from V and 5 bases from J, with 18 bases between. The length of the CDR3 is 16 residues. CDR3 DNA sequence: TGTGCCAGCAGCTTGGGACACCAGGGCTTCTTTGACGAGCAGTACTTC. Residues: CASSLGHQGFFDEQYF.

The chain uses TRBV7-8 and TRBJ2-7, with 9 bases lining up with TRBD1. V shed 5 bases and J 3 bases; nucleotides not matched to a gene: 5. Germline values: CDR1 SGHVS, CDR2 FQNEAQ. The CDR3 length is 14 residues. CDR3 sequence: CASSPLDRGYEQYF. The CDR3 coding sequence is TGTGCCAGCAGCCCGCTGGACAGGGGCTACGAGCAGTACTTC.

The chain carries TRBV5-1 and TRBJ1-1, with a weak D call TRBD1 (5 bases). Trimming left V 4 bases short and J 1 base short, with 26 bases between. Germline assignment: CDR1 SGHRS and CDR2 YFSETQ. The CDR3 loop spans 19 amino acids. The CDR3 DNA reads as TGCGCCAGCAGCCGCAACCCCTCCGACGTGCCCGGGGGGAACACTGAAGCTTTCTTT. It codes for CASSRNPSDVPGGNTEAFF.

V gene TRBV6-1 combines with J gene TRBJ1-2; TRBD1 might be the D (5 bases). V was shortened by 5 bases and J by 7 bases, with 14 bases between the two germline ends. Germline lookup yields CDR1 MNHNS and CDR2 SASEGT. The CDR3 runs 13 residues. CDR3: CASSRGMGLGYTF. CDR3 sequence (DNA): TGTGCCAGCAGTCGCGGGATGGGGCTTGGCTACACCTTC.

The J gene is TRBJ2-7, the V gene TRBV19; weak D call: TRBD1 (5 bases). Germline CDR1 and CDR2: LNHDA and SQIVND (reference sequence). Trimming shortened V by 0 bases and J by 0 bases, and 12 bases separated the two germline ends. The CDR3 sequence is 16 residues long. CDR3 nucleotides: TGTGCCAGTAGTATAGATTGGGGCAGAAGCTCCTACGAGCAGTACTTC. This encodes CASSIDWGRSSYEQYF.

V gene TRBV2 combines with J gene TRBJ2-7; a weak D match, TRBD2 (5 bases). The CDR3 length is 13 residues. The germline V and J ends were trimmed by 7 bases and 6 bases, with 16 bases remaining between them. Germline V gene sequence: CDR1 SNHLY, CDR2 FYNNEI. CDR3 bases: TGTGCCAGCACCGATTACGGGGTGGGCGAGCAGTACTTC. Translation gives CASTDYGVGEQYF.

The rearrangement links TRBV6-1 to TRBJ1-6; 7 positions agree with TRBD1. Trimming at V came to 4 bases and at J to 2 bases, leaving 11 bases not matched to a gene. Looked up from germline, CDR1 is MNHNS and CDR2 is SASEGT. The CDR3 contains 18 residues. The CDR3: CASSATAGGTAYNSPLHF. CDR3 sequence (DNA): TGTGCCAGCAGTGCCACTGCGGGAGGGACAGCCTATAATTCACCCCTCCACTTT.

The chain has TRBV27 and TRBJ2-7, with 10 bases that match TRBD1. This CDR3 is built from 15 residues. J gave up 2 bases and V 0 bases, and 1 base lay outside the gene matches. Germline CDR1 reads MNHEY; CDR2 reads SMNVEV (reference sequence). CDR3 region: CASSLSGTGAYEQYF. Written as DNA, the CDR3 is TGTGCCAGCAGTTTATCTGGGACAGGGGCCTACGAGCAGTACTTC.

The gene calls are TRBV5-6 and TRBJ2-7, with TRBD2 matching 10 bases. V dropped 5 bases and J dropped 4; count of bases not matched to a gene: 9. The CDR3 length is 15 residues. CDR1 and CDR2 (germline): SGHDT, YYEEEE. The CDR3 reads CASSFGLADIYEQYF. The CDR3 DNA reads TGTGCCAGCAGTTTTGGACTAGCGGATATTTACGAGCAGTACTTC. Drawing the rest from reference TRBV5-6 and TRBJ2-7, the complete variable domain is DAGVTQSPTHLIKTRGQQVTLRCSPKSGHDTVSWYQQALGQGPQFIFQYYEEEERQRGNFPDRFSGHQFPNYSSELNVNALLLGDSALYLCASSFGLADIYEQYFGPGTRLTVT.

CDR3 nucleotide sequence: TGTGCCAGCAGCTTAAACCCGGTGCCTAGCACAGATACGCAGTATTTT. It codes for CASSLNPVPSTDTQYF. The chain links TRBV7-3 to TRBJ2-3; no clear D. The germline V gene has CDR1 SGHTA and CDR2 FQGTGA. V lost 1 base and J lost 0, with 11 bases in between. This CDR3 comprises 16 residues.

This chain's CDR3 is CASSLVSQAGDEQFF. The CDR3 bases are TGTGCCAGCAGCTTAGTATCACAGGCTGGGGATGAGCAGTTCTTC. The chain uses TRBV7-9 and TRBJ2-1, with D perhaps TRBD1 (5 bases). This CDR3 comprises 15 residues. Trimming removed 1 base from V and 8 bases from J, with 15 bases in between. The germline CDR1 and CDR2 sequences are SEHNR and FQNEAQ (reference sequence).

The chain joins TRBV2 to TRBJ1-4, with TRBD1 identical over 10 bases. Germline lookup yields CDR1 SNHLY and CDR2 FYNNEI. CDR3 length: 13 residues. V lost 6 bases and J lost 7; bases outside the gene matches: 2. CDR3: CASRGDRGEKLFF. The CDR3 nucleotides read TGTGCCAGCAGAGGGGACAGGGGTGAAAAACTGTTTTTT.

There are a few counts of this clone. CDR3 DNA sequence: TGTGCCAGTAGTAGCCACCGGGCCCTAAGGTCTGAAGCTTTCTTT. Its protein is CASSSHRALRSEAFF. The V and J genes are TRBV19 and TRBJ1-1, with no clear D. Per the germline V gene, CDR1 is LNHDA and CDR2 is SQIVND (reference sequence). Deletions cut 4 bases from V and 6 bases from J, with 18 bases between. CDR3 size: 15 residues.

The count of this clone is one. The rearrangement links TRBV19 to TRBJ2-3; TRBD2 matches at 9 bases. Germline V gene lookup returns CDR1 LNHDA and CDR2 SQIVND (reference sequence). CDR3 size: 16 residues. Germline trimming cut 8 bases from V and 1 base from J; bases unmatched to any gene: 10. The CDR3 region is CASGGVAGARTDTQYF. In DNA, the CDR3 is TGTGCCAGTGGCGGGGTAGCGGGAGCCCGCACAGATACGCAGTATTTT.

The chain has TRBV18 and TRBJ2-2; 8 bases map to TRBD2. The CDR3 spans 15 residues. CDR1 is KGHSH, CDR2 LQKENI, per germline. The ends lost 5 bases at V and 7 bases at J; junction bases unmatched: 9. This chain's CDR3 is CASSAMTSVSGELFF. CDR3 DNA: TGTGCCAGCTCAGCAATGACTAGCGTAAGCGGGGAGCTGTTTTTT.

The sample holds one count of this clone. The V gene is TRBV10-1, the J gene TRBJ1-2; no definite D call. Germline CDR1 and CDR2: WNHNN and SYGVQD (reference sequence). This CDR3 region has 13 residues. V was pared by 3 bases and J by 2 bases, with 7 bases between. In DNA, the CDR3 is TGCGCCAGCAGTGAACGGCAAAACTATGGCTACACCTTC. Its protein product is CASSERQNYGYTF.

The chain uses TRBV11-3 and TRBJ1-6; D is uncertain. Trimming left V 1 base short and J 10 bases short, with 20 bases between. The CDR3 is made up of 17 amino acids. Looked up from germline, CDR1 is SGHNT and CDR2 is YENEEA. The CDR3, as DNA: TGTGCCAGCAGCTTAGTAGGCGGCGGCGCCGGGATATCACCCCTCCACTTT. It encodes CASSLVGGGAGISPLHF.

The chain combines TRBV7-8 with TRBJ2-5, with 12 bases identical to TRBD2. V shed 5 bases, J shed 2 bases, and the junction held 3 bases outside the gene matches. This CDR3 region has 15 residues. Germline V gives CDR1 SGHVS, CDR2 FQNEAQ. CDR3 bases: TGTGCCAGCAGCCGTGGACTAGCGGGGCAAGAGACCCAGTACTTC. This gives the protein CASSRGLAGQETQYF.

Regarding this clone: In this CDR3 the conserved last residue, phenylalanine or tryptophan, is missing, so a read error is likely. The limits of the CDR3 on the DNA are not certain, so only TCRdb's listed CDR3 is given. The chain joins TRBV21-1 to TRBJ2-3. TRBV21-1 is deemed a pseudogene. Counting both end residues, the CDR3 totals 9 amino acids. This CDR3 is CASSKMGPS.

This clone has just one count. The chain carries TRBV6-1 and TRBJ1-2; TRBD1 matches at 8 bases. V was clipped by 10 bases and J by 7 bases; unmatched bases: 8. The germline gives CDR1 MNHNS, CDR2 SASEGT. This CDR3 has 12 amino acids. The DNA of the CDR3 is TGTGCCACCGATGGGGACAGGTCTGGCTACACCTTC. Its translation is CATDGDRSGYTF.

V is TRBV28 and J is TRBJ2-3; D might be TRBD1 (6 bases). V gave up 4 bases and J gave up 4 bases, with 18 bases separating them. This CDR3 is 16 amino acids long. Germline assignment: CDR1 MDHEN and CDR2 SYDVKM. The CDR3 bases are TGTGCCAGCAGTTCAACCCATATTCAGGGGCCAGATACGCAGTATTTT. Protein: CASSSTHIQGPDTQYF. The full variable domain, rest sourced from reference TRBV28 and TRBJ2-3, is DVKVTQSSRYLVKRTGEKVFLECVQDMDHENMFWYRQDPGLGLRLIYFSYDVKMKEKGDIPEGYSVSREKKERFSLILESASTNQTSMYLCASSSTHIQGPDTQYFGPGTRLTVL.

V and J are TRBV19 and TRBJ1-1, with unresolved D. CDR1 LNHDA and CDR2 SQIVND come from the germline V gene (reference sequence). This CDR3 spans 12 amino acids. The ends were cut back, 5 bases at V and 10 bases at J, with 14 bases in the middle. CDR3 amino acids: CASSLTSLGAFF. CDR3 sequence (DNA): TGTGCCAGTAGTCTAACCAGCCTGGGAGCTTTCTTT.

The rearrangement uses TRBV19 and TRBJ2-5; 7 bases are shared with TRBD2. V trimming: 4 bases; J trimming: 5 bases; junction bases outside the gene matches: 7. The germline V gene has CDR1 LNHDA and CDR2 SQIVND (reference sequence). CDR3 length: 14 residues. DNA for the CDR3: TGTGCCAGTAGTAGTGGGAGGGCTTGGGAGACCCAGTACTTC. Translation gives CASSSGRAWETQYF.

The rearrangement uses TRBV19 and TRBJ1-1; D perhaps matches TRBD1 (5 bases). Germline lookup yields CDR1 LNHDA and CDR2 SQIVND (reference sequence). Trimming shortened V by 7 bases and J by 0 bases, and 18 bases separated the two germline ends. CDR3 size: 16 residues. This CDR3 is CASKLEGQRMNTEAFF. The CDR3 coding sequence is TGTGCCAGTAAATTGGAGGGGCAACGAATGAACACTGAAGCTTTCTTT.

V gene TRBV18 combines with J gene TRBJ1-1; D is undetermined. The CDR3 is 11 amino acids. Germline V CDR1 and CDR2: KGHSH, LQKENI. V was cut by 6 bases and J by 7 bases, with 9 bases left in between. The CDR3 sequence: CASSPDLEAFF. The CDR3 nucleotides are TGTGCCAGCTCCCCAGACCTTGAAGCTTTCTTT.

The chain employs TRBV11-2 and TRBJ2-7; D perhaps matches TRBD1 (5 bases). Germline assignment: CDR1 SGHAT and CDR2 FQNNGV. The CDR3 totals 15 residues. The germline V and J ends were trimmed by 2 bases and 4 bases, with 15 bases remaining between them. The CDR3, as DNA: TGTGCCAGCAGCTTAACCTCGCGACAGCATTACGAGCAGTACTTC. Translation gives CASSLTSRQHYEQYF.

The sample holds one count of this clone. The chain couples TRBV21-1 to TRBJ2-7. TRBV21-1 has pseudogene status. This CDR3 contains 14 residues. The CDR3 sequence is CASSAGQLSYEQYF. In nucleotides, the CDR3 is TGTGCCAGCAGCGCGGGACAACTATCCTACGAGCAGTACTTC.

V usage is TRBV7-9 and J usage is TRBJ1-4, with 10 nucleotides matching TRBD1. Losses at the gene ends were 1 base for V and 8 bases for J; bases not matched to a gene: 4. The CDR3 is 15 amino acids. Germline loops: CDR1 SEHNR, CDR2 FQNEAQ (reference sequence). CDR3: CASSLGQGQGEKLFF. CDR3 in DNA: TGTGCCAGCAGCTTAGGACAGGGACAGGGGGAAAAACTGTTTTTT.

In this sample, this clone turned up once. The chain joins TRBV5-1 to TRBJ2-7, with D perhaps matching TRBD1 (5 bases). Germline V gene sequence: CDR1 SGHRS, CDR2 YFSETQ. Trimming took off 0 bases at V and 6 bases at J, with 19 bases between the two ends. This CDR3 comprises 16 residues. CDR3 nucleotides: TGCGCCAGCAGCTTGGACCCCAGGGCAAATACTGGCGAGCAGTACTTC. Amino acid sequence: CASSLDPRANTGEQYF.